Each of the 8 T cell receptor beta chains below was sequenced from the same sample in a study of spatial heterogeneity in lung cancer. A single record per CDR3 protein comes from TCRdb applying MiXCR to the 5' RACE reads. The table has thousands of distinct CDR3 sequences, under 30% seen once. Indicated time point: blood at routine non-recurrence follow-up after resection. The material sequenced was PBMCs, taken at follow-up. These receptors were obtained from a male donor with early-stage non-small cell lung cancer.

V is TRBV10-2 and J is TRBJ2-3; D unresolved. V gave up 2 bases and J gave up 14 bases, with 14 bases separating them. The CDR3 totals 12 residues. In germline, CDR1 is WSHSY, CDR2 SAAADI. The CDR3: CASSETVPPWYF. Written as DNA, the CDR3 is TGCGCCAGCAGTGAGACTGTCCCTCCCTGGTATTTT.

This clonotype is large by share. This CDR3 fails to terminate in the conserved phenylalanine or tryptophan, so it likely reflects a read error. The rearrangement joins TRBV28 to TRBJ2-7; 8 nucleotides agree with TRBD1. CDR3 size: 14 residues. V shed 5 bases, J shed 3 bases, and the junction held 6 bases outside the gene matches. Germline V gene data show CDR1 as MDHEN and CDR2 as SYDVKM. The DNA for the CDR3 is TGTGCCAGCAGTACCGGACAGGGAATCTACGAGCAGTACCTC. Protein product: CASSTGQGIYEQYL.

The chain links TRBV10-2 to TRBJ2-2; possible D gene TRBD1, 5 bases. There are 17 residues in the CDR3. The ends were cut back, 0 bases at V and 5 bases at J, with 16 bases in the middle. Looked up from germline, CDR1 is WSHSY and CDR2 is SAAADI. The CDR3 sequence is CASSESTANLNTGELFF. In DNA, the CDR3 is TGCGCCAGCAGTGAGTCGACAGCGAATCTGAATACCGGGGAGCTGTTTTTT.

This chain's CDR3 is CASSFSSGGSGQYF. DNA of the CDR3: TGTGCCAGCAGTTTTAGTAGCGGGGGGTCCGGGCAGTACTTC. The J gene is TRBJ2-7, the V gene TRBV12-3 or TRBV12-4, with TRBD2 matching 10 bases. CDR3 length: 14 residues. V shed 3 bases, J shed 9 bases, and the junction held 8 bases outside the gene matches.

The chain carries TRBV28 and TRBJ1-5, with D unresolved. V shed 3 bases and J shed 3 bases, with 12 bases lying between them. The germline gives CDR1 MDHEN, CDR2 SYDVKM. The CDR3 is 15 amino acids. The CDR3 nucleotides read TGTGCCAGCAGTTTCTTAGAGGGCGCCAATCAGCCCCAGCATTTT. Protein sequence: CASSFLEGANQPQHF. The full variable domain, in which reference TRBV28 and TRBJ1-5 provide the parts outside the CDR3, is DVKVTQSSRYLVKRTGEKVFLECVQDMDHENMFWYRQDPGLGLRLIYFSYDVKMKEKGDIPEGYSVSREKKERFSLILESASTNQTSMYLCASSFLEGANQPQHFGDGTRLSIL.

By sample share, this clonotype is medium-sized (0.01 to 0.1%). The CDR3 bases are TGTGCCAGCAGCCCCGCGGACTTTCCTAGCACAGATACGCAGTATTTT. It translates to CASSPADFPSTDTQYF. V is TRBV3-1 and J is TRBJ2-3, with D possibly matching TRBD2 (5 bases). Germline CDR1 reads LGHDT; CDR2 reads YNNKEL (reference sequence). CDR3 length equals 16 residues. The V end lost 4 bases, the J end lost 0 bases, and 14 bases lay between the germline ends.

This clonotype was seen at least ten times. The chain joins TRBV11-1 to TRBJ1-1; TRBD1 might be the D (5 bases). V was shortened by 2 bases and J by 2 bases, with 12 bases between the two germline ends. The V gene's germline CDR1 is SGHAT and CDR2 FQDESV (reference sequence). This CDR3 is built from 15 residues. The CDR3 sequence is CASSLRAGRNTEAFF. In nucleotides, the CDR3 is TGTGCCAGCAGCTTACGGGCAGGGAGAAACACTGAAGCTTTCTTT.

In its sample, this clonotype ranks as medium-sized. V and J are TRBV5-1 and TRBJ1-6, with 11 bases matching TRBD1. The germline CDR1 and CDR2 sequences are SGHRS and YFSETQ. Trimming cost V 4 bases and J 10 bases; bases outside gene matches: 13. The CDR3 extends over 17 amino acids. The CDR3 here is CASSRGTGGSQWSPLHF. For the CDR3, the DNA is TGCGCCAGCAGCCGCGGGACAGGGGGTTCCCAATGGTCACCCCTCCACTTT.